Below are 18 T cell receptor beta chains sequenced from a single sample in a study of shared clonotypes between healthy human individuals. The assay was immunoSEQ multiplex PCR, and TCRdb's table has in-frame clones only and misses some. The data hold 520,000 or so clones, with less than 85% observed a single time. The sequencing sample was made of PBMCs. The receptors originated from a middle-aged woman in good health. Some clones in this sample may be carry-over from other donors' samples.

The chain has TRBV28 and TRBJ1-5; D perhaps matches TRBD1 (6 bases). Trimming stripped 6 bases from V and 3 bases from J, with 9 bases between. Per germline, CDR1 MDHEN and CDR2 SYDVKM. The CDR3 spans 13 residues. The CDR3: CASSTGINQPQHF. DNA for the CDR3: TGTGCCAGCAGCACAGGGATCAATCAGCCCCAGCATTTT.

This chain links TRBV5-6 with TRBJ2-7; weak D call: TRBD2 (6 bases). Trimming took 6 bases from V and 4 from J, leaving 17 bases between them. The CDR3 contains 14 residues. The germline CDR1 and CDR2 sequences are SGHDT and YYEEEE. The CDR3: CASTPLGGRYEQYF. In DNA, the CDR3 is TGTGCCAGCACCCCGTTGGGAGGTCGATACGAGCAGTACTTC.

The chain carries TRBV4-2 and TRBJ2-7; D call uncertain. This CDR3 region has 13 residues. Germline assignment: CDR1 LGHNA and CDR2 YNFKEQ. The ends were cut back, 1 base at V and 6 bases at J, with 10 bases in the middle. CDR3 DNA: TGTGCCAGCAGCCAAGCCGAAGGCGGCGAGCAGTACTTC. This codes for CASSQAEGGEQYF.

This sequence joins TRBV19 and TRBJ2-2; D may be TRBD1 (5 bases). This CDR3 is 13 amino acids long. V was trimmed by 7 bases and J by 6 bases, leaving 12 bases between them. Germline CDR1 LNHDA, CDR2 SQIVND (reference sequence). The CDR3 sequence: CASNPGSSGELFF. The CDR3 DNA sequence: TGTGCCAGTAATCCAGGGTCTTCCGGGGAGCTGTTTTTT. The entire variable domain, with the rest obtained from reference TRBV19 and TRBJ2-2, is as follows: DGGITQSPKYLFRKEGQNVTLSCEQNLNHDAMYWYRQDPGQGLRLIYYSQIVNDFQKGDIAEGYSVSREKKESFPLTVTSAQKNPTAFYLCASNPGSSGELFFGEGSRLTVL.

Ten or more counts support this clone. The chain couples TRBV30 to TRBJ1-6, with D tentatively TRBD1 (5 bases). Germline V lookup: CDR1 GTSNPN, CDR2 SVGIG (reference sequence). The CDR3 is 15 amino acids. Trimming pared 8 bases from V and 0 bases from J, leaving 14 bases between. The chain's CDR3 is CARRDGSSYNSPLHF. The CDR3 DNA sequence: TGTGCCCGCCGGGACGGTAGCTCCTATAATTCACCCCTCCACTTT.

This rearrangement joins TRBV2 to TRBJ2-5, with D perhaps matching TRBD1 or TRBD2 (5 bases each). CDR3 length equals 11 residues. CDR1 and CDR2 (germline): SNHLY, FYNNEI. Trimming stripped 8 bases from V and 4 bases from J, with 8 bases between. CDR3 protein: CASRGPETQYF. CDR3 DNA sequence: TGTGCCAGCCGGGGCCCAGAGACCCAGTACTTC.

The chain joins TRBV5-4 to TRBJ2-7; D may be TRBD1 (9 bases). This CDR3 has 15 amino acids. With 4 bases removed from V and 2 bases from J, the gap between germline ends came to 16 bases. From germline, CDR1 is SGHNT and CDR2 YYREEE (reference sequence). The CDR3 DNA reads TGTGCCAGCAGCCGGGGGGGGACAGGGACCTACGAGCAGTACTTC. Translation gives CASSRGGTGTYEQYF.

This clone was recorded only once. The V and J genes are TRBV5-1 and TRBJ2-1; maybe TRBD2 (6 bases). This CDR3 comprises 13 residues. With 2 bases removed from V and 9 bases from J, the gap between germline ends came to 12 bases. Germline assignment: CDR1 SGHRS and CDR2 YFSETQ. DNA of the CDR3: TGCGCCAGCAGCTTTGCCGGGGGTCTTGAGCAGTTCTTC. Translated: CASSFAGGLEQFF.

V and J are TRBV18 and TRBJ2-3; TRBD2 agrees at 7 bases. Germline assignment: CDR1 KGHSH and CDR2 LQKENI. The V and J ends lost 2 bases and 3 bases, in that order; junction bases with no gene match: 5. This CDR3 is 15 amino acids long. CDR3 nucleotides: TGTGCCAGCTCACCAGGACTAGGGCGAACAGATACGCAGTATTTT. Residues: CASSPGLGRTDTQYF.

This chain joins TRBV20-1 and TRBJ2-3; no firm D call. V lost 3 bases to trimming and J lost 3 bases, with 4 bases between them. The CDR3 consists of 11 residues. CDR1 is DFQATT, CDR2 SNEGSKA, per germline (reference sequence). CDR3 in DNA: TGCAGTGCTAGCCCGACAGATACGCAGTATTTT. Translation: CSASPTDTQYF.

This clone was detected only a few times. The V call is TRBV7-6, the J call TRBJ1-2; D not resolved. Germline CDR1 and CDR2: SGHVS and FNYEAQ. The CDR3 loop spans 14 amino acids. The ends were cut back, 1 base at V and 4 bases at J, with 10 bases in the middle. This chain's CDR3 is CASSLDPGSYGYTF. In DNA, the CDR3 is TGTGCCAGCAGCTTAGACCCCGGGTCCTATGGCTACACCTTC.

The genes are TRBV4-1 and TRBJ2-5; D possibly matches TRBD1 or TRBD2 (5 bases each). The J call is uncertain, as TRBJ2-7 better fits the DNA end. Germline CDR1 reads MGHRA; CDR2 reads YSYEKL. The length of the CDR3 is 17 residues. The CDR3 DNA reads TGCGCCAGCAGCCAAAAACCACCCGGGACGGCCTCAGGCGAGCAGTACTTC. Protein product: CASSQKPPGTASGEQYF.

The chain couples TRBV18 to TRBJ2-1, with TRBD1 matching over 11 bases. This CDR3 is built from 17 residues. The germline V gene encodes CDR1 KGHSH and CDR2 LQKENI. The V and J ends lost 0 bases and 3 bases, in that order; junction bases with no gene match: 4. CDR3 nucleotides: TGTGCCAGCTCACCACCGCAGGGGACAGGGGGCTACAATGAGCAGTTCTTC. Amino acid sequence: CASSPPQGTGGYNEQFF.

This clone was picked up many times. The chain carries TRBV4-3 and TRBJ2-5, with D possibly TRBD2 on 6 matching bases. Trimming removed 0 bases from V and 5 bases from J, with 13 bases in between. The CDR3 consists of 15 residues. Germline V gene sequence: CDR1 LGHNA, CDR2 YSLEER. CDR3 region: CASSQDTSRGETQYF. The CDR3 DNA sequence: TGCGCCAGCAGCCAAGATACTAGCCGCGGCGAGACCCAGTACTTC.

This clone was found once. The rearrangement joins TRBV7-7 to TRBJ2-3, with 9 positions matching TRBD2. The V gene end was trimmed by 5 bases and the J gene end by 4 bases; junction bases not matched to a gene: 7. The germline V gene has CDR1 SSHAT and CDR2 FNYEAQ (reference sequence). The CDR3 consists of 15 residues. CDR3 loop: CASSPLAGAPDTQYF. DNA for the CDR3: TGTGCCAGCAGCCCTTTAGCGGGAGCCCCAGATACGCAGTATTTT.

A remark on this clone: Relative to the germline gene, one junction end is altered; a read error may explain this. The chain carries TRBV6-1 and TRBJ2-2; D may correspond to TRBD1 or TRBD2 (5 bases each). Germline CDR1 and CDR2: MNHNS and SASEGT. CDR3 size: 15 residues. The CDR3 here is CAISEGGGNTGELFF. Here the CDR3 DNA reads TGTGCCATCAGTGAGGGTGGGGGTAACACCGGGGAGCTGTTTTTT.

This rearrangement joins TRBV5-4 to TRBJ2-4, with D unclear. Germline V gives CDR1 SGHNT, CDR2 YYREEE (reference sequence). The CDR3 has 16 residues. Trimming removed 0 bases from V and 0 bases from J, with 10 bases in between. The CDR3 region is CASSLDREQAKNIQYF. The CDR3 DNA reads TGTGCCAGCAGCTTGGACCGTGAACAAGCCAAAAACATTCAGTACTTC.

This clone was picked up many times. The J gene is TRBJ1-1, the V gene TRBV2; D is perhaps TRBD1 (6 bases). The CDR3 is 14 residues long. V lost 10 bases and J 4 bases, leaving 19 bases between the germline ends. CDR1 and CDR2 (germline): SNHLY, FYNNEI. The CDR3 protein is CATSSQGISTEAFF. The CDR3 DNA sequence: TGTGCCACCTCTTCACAGGGAATAAGCACTGAAGCTTTCTTT.